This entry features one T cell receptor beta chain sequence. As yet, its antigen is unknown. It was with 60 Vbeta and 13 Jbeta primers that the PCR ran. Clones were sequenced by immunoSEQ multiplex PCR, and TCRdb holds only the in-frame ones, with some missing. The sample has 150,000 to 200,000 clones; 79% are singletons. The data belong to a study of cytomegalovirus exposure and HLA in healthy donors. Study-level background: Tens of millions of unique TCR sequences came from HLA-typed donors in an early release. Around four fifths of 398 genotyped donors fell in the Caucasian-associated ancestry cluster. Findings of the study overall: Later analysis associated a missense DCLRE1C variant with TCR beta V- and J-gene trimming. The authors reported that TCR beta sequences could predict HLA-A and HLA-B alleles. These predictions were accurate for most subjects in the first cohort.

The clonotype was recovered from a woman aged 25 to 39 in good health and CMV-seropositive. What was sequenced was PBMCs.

In DNA form, the CDR3 reads TGTGCCATCAGTGAATTGACTAGCGGCTATACGCAGTATTTT. Its protein is CAISELTSGYTQYF. The genes are TRBV10-3 and TRBJ2-3; 9 positions match TRBD2. Per germline, CDR1 ENHRY and CDR2 SYGVKD. After removal of 3 bases from V and 7 bases from J, the junction contained 5 bases not matched to a gene. This CDR3 has 14 amino acids.